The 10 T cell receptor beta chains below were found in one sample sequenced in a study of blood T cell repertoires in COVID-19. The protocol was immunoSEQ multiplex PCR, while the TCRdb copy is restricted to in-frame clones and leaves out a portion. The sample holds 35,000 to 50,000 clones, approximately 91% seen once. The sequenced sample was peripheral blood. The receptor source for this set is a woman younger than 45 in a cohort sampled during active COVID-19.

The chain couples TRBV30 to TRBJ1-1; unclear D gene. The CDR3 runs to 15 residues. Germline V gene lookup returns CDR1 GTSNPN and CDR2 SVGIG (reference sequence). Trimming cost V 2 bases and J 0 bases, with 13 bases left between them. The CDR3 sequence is CAWSLLRRVNTEAFF. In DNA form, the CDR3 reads TGTGCCTGGAGTCTGTTACGGCGGGTGAACACTGAAGCTTTCTTT.

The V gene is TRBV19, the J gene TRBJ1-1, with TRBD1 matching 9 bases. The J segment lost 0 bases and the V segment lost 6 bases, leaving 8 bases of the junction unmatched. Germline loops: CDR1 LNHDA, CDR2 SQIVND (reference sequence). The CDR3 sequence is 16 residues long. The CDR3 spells CASSYPGQGLNTEAFF. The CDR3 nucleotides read TGTGCCAGTAGCTACCCGGGACAGGGTCTGAACACTGAAGCTTTCTTT. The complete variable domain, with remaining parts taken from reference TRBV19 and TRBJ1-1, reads DGGITQSPKYLFRKEGQNVTLSCEQNLNHDAMYWYRQDPGQGLRLIYYSQIVNDFQKGDIAEGYSVSREKKESFPLTVTSAQKNPTAFYLCASSYPGQGLNTEAFFGQGTRLTVV.

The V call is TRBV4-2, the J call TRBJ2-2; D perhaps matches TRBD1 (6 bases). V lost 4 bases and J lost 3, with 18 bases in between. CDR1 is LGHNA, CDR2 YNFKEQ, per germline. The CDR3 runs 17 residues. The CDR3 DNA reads TGTGCCAGCAGCCCAAAGATACCGGGACAATACACCGGGGAGCTGTTTTTT. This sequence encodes CASSPKIPGQYTGELFF.

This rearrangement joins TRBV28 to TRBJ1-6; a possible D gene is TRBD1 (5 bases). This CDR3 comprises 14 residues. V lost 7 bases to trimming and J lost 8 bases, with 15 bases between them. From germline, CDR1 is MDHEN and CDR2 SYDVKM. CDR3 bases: TGTGCCAGCACCCCGCGGGGGTCGGATTCACCCCTCCACTTT. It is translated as CASTPRGSDSPLHF.

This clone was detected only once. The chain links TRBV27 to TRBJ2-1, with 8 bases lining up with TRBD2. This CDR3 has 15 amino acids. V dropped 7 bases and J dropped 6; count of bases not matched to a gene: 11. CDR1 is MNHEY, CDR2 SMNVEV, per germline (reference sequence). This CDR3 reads CASTSGGTGRNEQFF. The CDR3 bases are TGTGCCAGCACCTCGGGGGGGACTGGGCGCAATGAGCAGTTCTTC.

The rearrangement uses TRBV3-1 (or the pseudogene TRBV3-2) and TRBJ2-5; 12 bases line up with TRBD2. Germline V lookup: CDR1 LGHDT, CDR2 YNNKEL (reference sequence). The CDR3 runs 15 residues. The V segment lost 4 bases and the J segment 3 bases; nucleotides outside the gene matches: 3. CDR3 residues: CASSRRLAGEETQYF. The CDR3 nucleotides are TGTGCCAGCAGCCGGAGACTAGCGGGAGAAGAGACCCAGTACTTC.

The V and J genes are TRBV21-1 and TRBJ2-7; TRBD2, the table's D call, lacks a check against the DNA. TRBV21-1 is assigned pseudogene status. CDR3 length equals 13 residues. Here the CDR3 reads CASSKVTDGVESF. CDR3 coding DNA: TGTGCCAGCAGCAAAGTGACGGACGGGGTAGAATCCTTC.

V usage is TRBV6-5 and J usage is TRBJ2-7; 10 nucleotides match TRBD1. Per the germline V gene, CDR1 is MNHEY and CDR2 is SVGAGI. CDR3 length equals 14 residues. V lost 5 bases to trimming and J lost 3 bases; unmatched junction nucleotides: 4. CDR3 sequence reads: CASSRTGGNYEQYF. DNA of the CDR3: TGTGCCAGCAGTCGGACAGGGGGTAACTACGAGCAGTACTTC.

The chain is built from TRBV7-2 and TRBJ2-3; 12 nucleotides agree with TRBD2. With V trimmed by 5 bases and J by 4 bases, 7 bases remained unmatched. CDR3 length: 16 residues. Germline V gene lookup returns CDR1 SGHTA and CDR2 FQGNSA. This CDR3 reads CASSPRLAGAADTQYF. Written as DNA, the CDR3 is TGTGCCAGCAGCCCGAGACTAGCGGGAGCCGCAGATACGCAGTATTTT.

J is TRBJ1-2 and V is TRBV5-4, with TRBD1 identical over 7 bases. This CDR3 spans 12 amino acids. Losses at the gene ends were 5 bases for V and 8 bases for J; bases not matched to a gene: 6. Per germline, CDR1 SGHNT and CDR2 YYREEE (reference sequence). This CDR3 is CASSPGTEGYTF. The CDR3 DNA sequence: TGTGCCAGCAGTCCCGGGACAGAGGGCTACACCTTC.